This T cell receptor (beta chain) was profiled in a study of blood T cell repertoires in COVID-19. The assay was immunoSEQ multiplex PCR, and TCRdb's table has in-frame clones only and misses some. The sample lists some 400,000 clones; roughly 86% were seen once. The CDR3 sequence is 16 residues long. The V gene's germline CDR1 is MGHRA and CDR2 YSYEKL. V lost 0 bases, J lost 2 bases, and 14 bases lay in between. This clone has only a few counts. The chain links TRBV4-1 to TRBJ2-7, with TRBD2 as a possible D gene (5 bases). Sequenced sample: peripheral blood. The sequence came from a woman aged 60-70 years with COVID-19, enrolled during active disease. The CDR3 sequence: CASSQDPVTSTYEQYF. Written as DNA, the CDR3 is TGCGCCAGCAGCCAAGACCCGGTAACTAGTACCTACGAGCAGTACTTC.